What follows is one T cell receptor (beta chain) and its context. The antigen is unknown. The sample comes from a study of T cell responses to AZD1222 COVID-19 vaccine. Whole-study results and caveats: Regions 160-218 and 743-854 dominated among vaccine-associated CD4 TCRs spanning spike.

Germline loops: CDR1 MGHRA, CDR2 YSYEKL. The CDR3 runs to 17 residues. V was pared by 2 bases and J by 8 bases, with 19 bases between. Libraries were prepared by immunoSEQ multiplex PCR; TCRdb keeps only in-frame clonotypes and omits some of them. The sample yields 200,000 or so clones, 87% seen once. The TCR originated in an adult in good health. Source: peripheral blood, taken on day 0 of MenACWY control vaccination. The chain couples TRBV4-1 to TRBJ1-6, with a weak D call TRBD1 (5 bases). In nucleotides, the CDR3 is TGCGCCAGCAGCCAATCCGAAGGACAAGGAGGTCATTCACCCCTCCACTTT. Its translation: CASSQSEGQGGHSPLHF.